This note documents a single T cell receptor beta chain sequence. The antigen is undetermined. These data belong to a study of breast tumors, draining lymph nodes, adjacent tissues. The V and J ends lost 1 base and 5 bases respectively, with 8 bases between them. This CDR3 comprises 13 residues. Samples came from axillary lymph nodes draining the breast cancer. TCRdb redid the calling of the multiplex PCR reads with MiXCR, one entry per CDR3 protein. The data hold about 180,000 distinct CDR3 sequences, with about 33% observed a single time. General observations from the study: Compared with basal-like, luminal-like tumors shared significantly more repertoire with nontumor tissue. Data only fit, rather than demonstrated, lymph node origin of most tumor T cells. Tumor repertoires ranked between lymph nodes and nontumor tissue in diversity, with V and J gene preferences. The data were judged consistent with most tumor T cells coming from lymph node and expanding in tumor.

The receptor's source is a female donor with breast cancer. Some clones in this sample may be carry-over from other donors' samples. This chain links TRBV12-3 or TRBV12-4 with TRBJ1-1, with D hard to call. Sequencing was performed on axillary lymph node tissue. For the CDR3, the DNA is TGTGCCAGCAGTTTAGAGGCAGAAACTGAAGCTTTCTTT. This translates into CASSLEAETEAFF.